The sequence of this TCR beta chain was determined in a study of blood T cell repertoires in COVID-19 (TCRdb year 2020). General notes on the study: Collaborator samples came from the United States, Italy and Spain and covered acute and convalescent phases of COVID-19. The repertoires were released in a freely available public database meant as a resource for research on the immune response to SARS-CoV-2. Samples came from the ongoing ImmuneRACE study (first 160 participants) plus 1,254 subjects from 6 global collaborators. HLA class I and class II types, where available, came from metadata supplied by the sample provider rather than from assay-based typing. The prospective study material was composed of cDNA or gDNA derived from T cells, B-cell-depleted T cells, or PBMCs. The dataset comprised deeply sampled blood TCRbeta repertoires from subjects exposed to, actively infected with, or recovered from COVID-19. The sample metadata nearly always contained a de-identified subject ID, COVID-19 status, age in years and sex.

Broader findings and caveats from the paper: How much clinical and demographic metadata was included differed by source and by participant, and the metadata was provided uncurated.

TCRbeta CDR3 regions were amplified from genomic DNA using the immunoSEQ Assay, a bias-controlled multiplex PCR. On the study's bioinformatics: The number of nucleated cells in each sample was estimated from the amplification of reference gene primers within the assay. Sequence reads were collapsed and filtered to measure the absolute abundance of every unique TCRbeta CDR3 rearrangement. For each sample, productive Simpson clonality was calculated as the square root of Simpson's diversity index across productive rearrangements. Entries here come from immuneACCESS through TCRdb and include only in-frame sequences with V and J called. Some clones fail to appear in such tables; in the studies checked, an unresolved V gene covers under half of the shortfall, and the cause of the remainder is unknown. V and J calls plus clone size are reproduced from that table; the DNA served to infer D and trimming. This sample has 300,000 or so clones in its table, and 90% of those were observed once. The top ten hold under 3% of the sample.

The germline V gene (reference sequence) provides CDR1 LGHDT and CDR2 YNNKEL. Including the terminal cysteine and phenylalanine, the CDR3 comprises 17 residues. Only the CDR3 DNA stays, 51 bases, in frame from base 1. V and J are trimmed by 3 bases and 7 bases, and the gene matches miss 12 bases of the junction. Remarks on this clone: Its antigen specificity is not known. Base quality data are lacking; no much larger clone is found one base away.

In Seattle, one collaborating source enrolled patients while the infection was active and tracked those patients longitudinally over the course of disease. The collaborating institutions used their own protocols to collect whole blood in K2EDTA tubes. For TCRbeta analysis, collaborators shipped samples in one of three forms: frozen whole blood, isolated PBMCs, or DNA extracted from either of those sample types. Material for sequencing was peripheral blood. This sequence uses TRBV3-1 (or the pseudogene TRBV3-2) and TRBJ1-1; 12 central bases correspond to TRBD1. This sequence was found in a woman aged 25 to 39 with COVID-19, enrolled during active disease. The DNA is TGTGCCAGCAGCCACCTTGGGACAGGGGGCGTTTTCAATGAAGCTTTCTTT. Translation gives CASSHLGTGGVFNEAFF.